The sequence of this T cell receptor (beta chain) was determined in a study of blood T cell repertoires in COVID-19. Study overall: Italy, Spain and the United States were the sources of the convalescent and acute COVID-19 samples. Nucleic acid was either cDNA or gDNA, and it came from T cells, B-cell-depleted T cells, or PBMCs.

The CDR3 spans 14 residues. From germline, CDR1 is LGHDT and CDR2 YNNKEL (reference sequence). V lost 4 bases and J lost 5, with 14 bases in between. In the original workflow: From reference gene primer amplification, estimates of nucleated cell counts were derived. The method was immunoSEQ multiplex PCR; TCRdb's version includes in-frame clones alone and lacks a portion of them. That table furnishes V, J and clone size, whereas the DNA furnished D and trimming. The sample has under 250,000 clones, around 91% seen once. The origin of this receptor is a woman in her thirties or forties with acute or convalescent COVID-19. Sample: peripheral blood. The chain links TRBV3-1 (or the pseudogene TRBV3-2) to TRBJ1-1, with TRBD1 as a possible D gene (5 bases). The CDR3 here is CASSLYTGGTEAFF. CDR3 nucleotide sequence: TGTGCCAGCAGCCTGTATACCGGGGGAACTGAAGCTTTCTTT.